The present entry profiles one T cell receptor beta chain with its context. The antigen is undetermined. This sample was included in a study of T-cell reconstitution after alpha-beta-depleted transplantation in children. The study's findings and limits: T-cell counts and diversity were attributed mostly to newly produced T cells one year after transplant.

Molecular barcoding with unique molecular identifiers was used for the TCRbeta library. In TCRdb, the PCR reads were re-called with MiXCR into one record per CDR3 protein. The sample includes approximately 82,000 distinct CDR3 sequences, around 16% of them seen just once. CDR3 length: 17 amino acids. Germline V gene lookup returns CDR1 SGHRS and CDR2 YFSETQ. V was pared by 2 bases and J by 6 bases, with 11 bases of the junction left unmatched. The sequence was collected from a male patient aged 2 to 9 who had a stem cell transplant for acute lymphoblastic leukemia, so the T cells may come from the graft donor. V is TRBV5-1 and J is TRBJ2-1; 10 nucleotides line up with TRBD2. The sequencing used PBMCs, mostly from graft donor cells, collected 180 days after TCRalphabeta/CD19-depleted stem cell transplant. CDR3 residues: CASSFLLAGARGNEQFF. In DNA form, the CDR3 reads TGCGCCAGCAGCTTTTTGCTAGCGGGGGCCCGGGGCAATGAGCAGTTCTTC.